The present entry profiles one TCR beta chain with its context. Its antigen is unknown. The sample comes from a study of T cell clonotyping in hematopoietic cell transplantation. The assay was immunoSEQ multiplex PCR, and TCRdb's table has in-frame clones only and misses some. The data show some 13,000 clones, 90% to 95% seen once. The CDR3 sequence is 14 residues long. The V gene lost 2 bases and the J gene lost 0 bases, with 8 bases spanning the gap. The germline gives CDR1 SGHTA, CDR2 FQGNSA. Findings of the study overall: Without cell sorting, CD4 versus CD8 contributions remain unresolved. Recipient TCR diversity dropped after transplant; expanded clonotypes rose from day 30 to 180.

The TCR was taken from a male patient between 60 and 69 years old who had an allogeneic stem cell transplant from an unrelated donor, so the T cells may come from the graft donor. Some clones in this sample may be carry-over from other donors' samples. V and J are TRBV7-2 and TRBJ2-7; D is possibly TRBD1 or TRBD2 (5 bases each). This specimen was PBMCs, taken 30 days after allogeneic stem cell transplant. The CDR3 DNA is TGTGCCAGCAGCTTACCCGGGGCCTCCTACGAGCAGTACTTC. It translates to CASSLPGASYEQYF.